This T cell receptor beta chain was identified in a study of CD8 T cells in Susac syndrome. Study-wide points: The relatively small number of individuals in the TCR sequencing and HLA analysis was acknowledged by the study.

Random hexamers were used to reverse transcribe an amount of roughly 0.45 to 1 ug RNA. The immunoSEQ assay covered 54 Vbeta and 13 Jbeta segments for CDR3. TCRdb reprocessed the immunoSEQ multiplex PCR reads with MiXCR, giving one entry per CDR3 protein. The data contain 150,000 to 160,000 distinct CDR3 sequences, just under 97% of them singletons. For this clonotype: Its antigen remains unknown.

V lost 7 bases, J lost 6 bases, and 11 bases lay in between. There are 11 residues in the CDR3. From germline, CDR1 is DFQATT and CDR2 SNEGSKA (reference sequence). The T cells that were sequenced for TCR beta were CD8+ and CD4+ cells from blood. Bulk CD8+ and CD4+ cells came from magnetic negative isolation; CD8+ TEMRA by FACS. This receptor was taken from a human donor with multiple sclerosis. Specimen: CD8+ T cells from PBMCs. The chain couples TRBV20-1 to TRBJ2-3; the D is unclear. The CDR3 DNA reads TGCAGTGTGGCAGCCCTCGATACGCAGTATTTT. It is translated as CSVAALDTQYF.